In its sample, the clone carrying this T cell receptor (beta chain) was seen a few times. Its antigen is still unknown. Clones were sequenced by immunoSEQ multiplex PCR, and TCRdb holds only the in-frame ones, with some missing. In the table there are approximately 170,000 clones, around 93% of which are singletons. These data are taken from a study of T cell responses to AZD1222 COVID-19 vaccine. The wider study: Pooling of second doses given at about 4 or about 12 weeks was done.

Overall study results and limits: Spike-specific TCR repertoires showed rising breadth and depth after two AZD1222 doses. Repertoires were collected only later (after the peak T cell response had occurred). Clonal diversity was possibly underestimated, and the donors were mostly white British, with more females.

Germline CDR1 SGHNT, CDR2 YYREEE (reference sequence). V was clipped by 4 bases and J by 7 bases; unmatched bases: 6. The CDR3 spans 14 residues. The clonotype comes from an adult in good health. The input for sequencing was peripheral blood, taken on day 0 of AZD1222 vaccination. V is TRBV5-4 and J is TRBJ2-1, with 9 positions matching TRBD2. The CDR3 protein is CASSVSGSRNEQFF. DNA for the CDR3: TGTGCCAGCAGCGTTAGCGGGAGTCGGAATGAGCAGTTCTTC.